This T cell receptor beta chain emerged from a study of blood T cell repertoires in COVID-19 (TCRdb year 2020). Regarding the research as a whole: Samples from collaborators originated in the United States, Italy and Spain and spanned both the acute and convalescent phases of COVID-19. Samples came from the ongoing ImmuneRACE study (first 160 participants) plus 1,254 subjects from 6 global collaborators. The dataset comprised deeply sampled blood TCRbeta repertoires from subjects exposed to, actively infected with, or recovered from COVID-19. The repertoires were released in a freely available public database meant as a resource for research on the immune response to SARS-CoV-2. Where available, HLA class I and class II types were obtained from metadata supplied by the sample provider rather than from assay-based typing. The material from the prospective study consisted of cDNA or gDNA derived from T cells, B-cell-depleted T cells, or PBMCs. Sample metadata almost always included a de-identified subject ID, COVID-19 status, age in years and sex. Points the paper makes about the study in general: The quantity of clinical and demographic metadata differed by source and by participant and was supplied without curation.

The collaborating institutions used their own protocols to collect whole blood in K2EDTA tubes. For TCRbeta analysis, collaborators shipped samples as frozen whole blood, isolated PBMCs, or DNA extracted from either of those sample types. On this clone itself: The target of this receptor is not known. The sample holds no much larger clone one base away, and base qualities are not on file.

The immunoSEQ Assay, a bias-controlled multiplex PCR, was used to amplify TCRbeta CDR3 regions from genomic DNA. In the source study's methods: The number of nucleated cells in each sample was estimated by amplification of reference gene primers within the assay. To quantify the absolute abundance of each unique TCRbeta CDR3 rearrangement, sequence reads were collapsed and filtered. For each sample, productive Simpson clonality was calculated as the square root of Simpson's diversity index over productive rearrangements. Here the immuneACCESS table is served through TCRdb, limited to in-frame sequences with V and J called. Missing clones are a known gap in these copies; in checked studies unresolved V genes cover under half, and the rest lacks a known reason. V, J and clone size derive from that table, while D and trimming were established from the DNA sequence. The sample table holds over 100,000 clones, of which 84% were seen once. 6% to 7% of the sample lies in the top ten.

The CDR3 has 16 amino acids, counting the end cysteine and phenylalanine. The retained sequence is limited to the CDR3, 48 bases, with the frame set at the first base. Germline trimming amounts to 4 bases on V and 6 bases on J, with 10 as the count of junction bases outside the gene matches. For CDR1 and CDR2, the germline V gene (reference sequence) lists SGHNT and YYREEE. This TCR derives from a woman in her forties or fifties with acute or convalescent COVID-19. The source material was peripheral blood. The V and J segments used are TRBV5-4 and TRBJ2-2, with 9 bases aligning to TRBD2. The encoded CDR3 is CASSKAGGLKAGELFF. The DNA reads TGTGCCAGCAGCAAGGCGGGGGGGCTAAAGGCCGGGGAGCTGTTTTTT.